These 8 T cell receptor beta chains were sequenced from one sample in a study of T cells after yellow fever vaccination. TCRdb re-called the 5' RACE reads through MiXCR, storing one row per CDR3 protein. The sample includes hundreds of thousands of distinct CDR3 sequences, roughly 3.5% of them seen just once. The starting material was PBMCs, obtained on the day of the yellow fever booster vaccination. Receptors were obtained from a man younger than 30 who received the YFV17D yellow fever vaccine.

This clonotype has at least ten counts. In DNA form, the CDR3 reads TGTGCCAGCAGCTTATTCCCAGGGAAAGAGACCCAGTACTTC. Translating gives CASSLFPGKETQYF. This sequence joins TRBV7-6 and TRBJ2-5, with a weak D call TRBD1 (5 bases). This CDR3 has 14 amino acids. Trimming removed 2 bases from V and 3 bases from J, with 10 bases in between. Germline CDR1 reads SGHVS; CDR2 reads FNYEAQ.

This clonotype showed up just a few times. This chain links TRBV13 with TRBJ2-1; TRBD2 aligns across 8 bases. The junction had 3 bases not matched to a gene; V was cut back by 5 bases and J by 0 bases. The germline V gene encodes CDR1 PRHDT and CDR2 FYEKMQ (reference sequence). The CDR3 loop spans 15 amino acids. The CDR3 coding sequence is TGTGCCAGCAGCCGGCGGGGGGTCTCCTACAATGAGCAGTTCTTC. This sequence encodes CASSRRGVSYNEQFF.

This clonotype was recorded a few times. The CDR3 protein is CASSPFDRGSGELFF. In DNA form, the CDR3 reads TGTGCCAGCAGCCCTTTTGACAGGGGCTCCGGGGAGCTGTTTTTT. The chain joins TRBV7-3 to TRBJ2-2; TRBD1 agrees at 8 bases. After removal of 5 bases from V and 6 bases from J, the junction contained 8 bases not matched to a gene. This CDR3 region has 15 residues. Germline V gene lookup returns CDR1 SGHTA and CDR2 FQGTGA.

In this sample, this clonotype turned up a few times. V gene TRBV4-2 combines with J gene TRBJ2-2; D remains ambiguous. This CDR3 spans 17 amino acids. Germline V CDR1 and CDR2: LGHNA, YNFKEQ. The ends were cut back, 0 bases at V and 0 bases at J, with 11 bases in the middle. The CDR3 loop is CASSQDPERSNTGELFF. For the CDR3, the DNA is TGTGCCAGCAGCCAAGATCCTGAGCGTTCGAACACCGGGGAGCTGTTTTTT.

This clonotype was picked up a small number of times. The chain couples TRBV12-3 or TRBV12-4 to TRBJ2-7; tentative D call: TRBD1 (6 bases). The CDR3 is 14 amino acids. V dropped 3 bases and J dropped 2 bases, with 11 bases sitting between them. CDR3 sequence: CASSLDSLTYEQYF. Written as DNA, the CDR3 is TGTGCCAGCAGTTTGGACAGCCTTACCTACGAGCAGTACTTC.

The CDR3 sequence is CASSPPDRSYNEQFF. In nucleotides, the CDR3 is TGTGCCAGCAGTCCCCCGGACCGTTCCTACAATGAGCAGTTCTTC. V usage is TRBV6-5 and J usage is TRBJ2-1; D remains unclear. V was clipped by 5 bases and J by 1 base, with 12 bases between them. The CDR3 has 15 residues. Per the germline V gene, CDR1 is MNHEY and CDR2 is SVGAGI.

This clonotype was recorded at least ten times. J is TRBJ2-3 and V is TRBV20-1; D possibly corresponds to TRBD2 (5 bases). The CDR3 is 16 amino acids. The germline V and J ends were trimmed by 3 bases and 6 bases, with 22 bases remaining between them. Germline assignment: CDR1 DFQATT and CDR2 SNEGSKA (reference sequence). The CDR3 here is CSARGFLANSSDTQYF. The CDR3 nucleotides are TGCAGTGCTAGGGGCTTTCTAGCAAATAGCTCCGATACGCAGTATTTT.

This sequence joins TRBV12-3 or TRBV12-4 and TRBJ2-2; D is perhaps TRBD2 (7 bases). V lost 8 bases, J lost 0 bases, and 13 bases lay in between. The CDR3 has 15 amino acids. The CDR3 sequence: CASVIGGPNTGELFF. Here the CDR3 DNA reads TGTGCCAGCGTTATCGGGGGGCCGAACACCGGGGAGCTGTTTTTT.